This passage covers 20 T cell receptor beta chains from one sample sequenced in a study of Graves' ophthalmopathy and Graves' hyperthyroidism. The authors amplified TCR beta CDR3 regions, and they did so from RNA transcripts for repertoire sequencing. Second-round multiplex PCR came after a first-round RT-PCR that employed HTBI primers. TCRdb re-called the multiplex PCR reads through MiXCR, storing one row per CDR3 protein. The sample comprises about 740,000 distinct CDR3 sequences, around 40% of which are singletons, and 44% rests with the top ten. The sample was peripheral blood. The receptor set was obtained from an adult man with Graves' ophthalmopathy.

The rearrangement links TRBV7-8 to TRBJ2-5; TRBD1 might be the D (5 bases). This CDR3 comprises 13 residues. Germline V gene sequence: CDR1 SGHVS, CDR2 FQNEAQ. V lost 3 bases and J lost 9, with 14 bases in between. The CDR3 is CASSLAGNQPQYF. The DNA for the CDR3 is TGTGCCAGCAGCTTGGCAGGGAATCAGCCCCAGTACTTC.

V usage is TRBV20-1 and J usage is TRBJ2-5; D gene uncertain. V lost 3 bases, J lost 4 bases, and 12 bases lay in between. Germline CDR1 and CDR2: DFQATT and SNEGSKA (reference sequence). The CDR3 totals 13 residues. The CDR3 bases are TGCAGTGCTAGGGCAGAGCTAGGAGAGACCCAGTACTTC. It specifies CSARAELGETQYF.

The CDR3 coding sequence is TGTGCCAGCAGCGCCGGGACTAGCGGTTTCTACGAGCAGTACTTC. This gives the protein CASSAGTSGFYEQYF. The chain is built from TRBV2 and TRBJ2-7; 11 bases agree with TRBD2. V was clipped by 6 bases and J by 3 bases; unmatched bases: 7. Germline CDR1 and CDR2: SNHLY and FYNNEI. CDR3 size: 15 residues.

This chain links TRBV12-3 or TRBV12-4 with TRBJ2-7; D call uncertain. There are 16 residues in the CDR3. The V and J ends lost 4 bases and 3 bases respectively, with 19 bases between them. The CDR3 here is CASSYKGGPSGYEQYF. CDR3 nucleotides: TGTGCCAGCAGTTATAAAGGCGGACCTTCAGGCTACGAGCAGTACTTC.

This clonotype came up a few times. The rearrangement links TRBV20-1 to TRBJ2-7, with 10 bases matching TRBD1. CDR1 is DFQATT, CDR2 SNEGSKA, per germline (reference sequence). The V segment lost 1 base and the J segment 6 bases; nucleotides outside the gene matches: 6. The CDR3 loop spans 14 amino acids. The DNA for the CDR3 is TGCAGTGCTAGAGGGGGGACAGGGGTGATCGAGCAGTACTTC. Translation gives CSARGGTGVIEQYF.

V is TRBV28 and J is TRBJ1-5; 7 bases are a match to TRBD1. CDR1 and CDR2 from the germline V gene are MDHEN and SYDVKM. The J segment lost 3 bases and the V segment lost 7 bases, leaving 6 bases of the junction unmatched. CDR3 size: 14 residues. CDR3 coding DNA: TGTGCCAGCACCATGACAGGGACCAATCAGCCCCAGCATTTT. This translates into CASTMTGTNQPQHF. Full variable domain (rest looked up from reference TRBV28 and TRBJ1-5): DVKVTQSSRYLVKRTGEKVFLECVQDMDHENMFWYRQDPGLGLRLIYFSYDVKMKEKGDIPEGYSVSREKKERFSLILESASTNQTSMYLCASTMTGTNQPQHFGDGTRLSIL.

Note on this clonotype: No conserved phenylalanine or tryptophan is present at the end of the CDR3, so a read error is the likely explanation. The gene calls are TRBV19 and TRBJ1-4; 10 bases line up with TRBD1. V dropped 10 bases and J dropped 8; count of bases not matched to a gene: 13. The CDR3 consists of 15 residues. CDR1 is LNHDA, CDR2 SQIVND, per germline (reference sequence). CDR3: CATPGLGQGIEKLFL. The DNA for the CDR3 is TGTGCCACCCCAGGACTGGGACAGGGGATCGAAAAACTGTTTCTT.

This chain connects TRBV11-2 to TRBJ2-5, with D unclear. This CDR3 is built from 14 residues. Germline V CDR1 and CDR2: SGHAT, FQNNGV. V lost 5 bases and J lost 2, with 12 bases in between. The CDR3 region has the DNA TGTGCCAGCAGCCGATTAGGCTCACAAGAGACCCAGTACTTC. It specifies CASSRLGSQETQYF.

This clonotype was recorded only once. The chain uses TRBV25-1 and TRBJ1-5, with 7 positions matching TRBD1. The CDR3 spans 15 residues. Per the germline V gene, CDR1 is MGHDK and CDR2 is SYGVNS. With 8 bases clipped from V and 0 bases from J, the junction kept 7 bases outside the gene matches. The CDR3: CASVSGTASNQPQHF. CDR3 nucleotides: TGTGCCAGCGTCTCCGGGACAGCTAGCAATCAGCCCCAGCATTTT.

This clonotype was found many times. The chain couples TRBV10-3 to TRBJ2-5; TRBD1 matches at 9 bases. The CDR3 covers 14 residues. Germline-derived CDR1 and CDR2 are ENHRY and SYGVKD. After removal of 6 bases from V and 5 bases from J, the junction contained 7 bases not matched to a gene. CDR3 sequence: CAIRGQGTVETQYF. The DNA for the CDR3 is TGTGCCATCAGGGGACAGGGAACTGTGGAGACCCAGTACTTC.

The chain combines TRBV29-1 with TRBJ2-7; TRBD1 matches at 8 bases. Germline V lookup: CDR1 SQVTM, CDR2 ANQGSEA. Unmatched junction bases numbered 7, after V lost 3 bases and J lost 9 bases. The CDR3 consists of 12 residues. CDR3 sequence: CSVDTGGERQYF. CDR3 nucleotide sequence: TGCAGCGTTGATACAGGGGGAGAAAGGCAGTACTTC.

This clonotype occurred many times. This sequence joins TRBV14 and TRBJ2-5, with 8 nucleotides matching TRBD2. The CDR3 runs to 16 residues. Germline V gene sequence: CDR1 SGHDN, CDR2 FVKESK. Losses at the gene ends were 6 bases for V and 1 base for J; bases not matched to a gene: 10. CDR3 DNA: TGTGCCAGCAGTTTCCGGACTAGCATCGGCCAAGAGACCCAGTACTTC. As protein: CASSFRTSIGQETQYF. The complete variable domain, with remaining parts taken from reference TRBV14 and TRBJ2-5, reads EAGVTQFPSHSVIEKGQTVTLRCDPISGHDNLYWYRRVMGKEIKFLLHFVKESKQDESGMPNNRFLAERTGGTYSTLKVQPAELEDSGVYFCASSFRTSIGQETQYFGPGTRLLVL.

This rearrangement joins TRBV3-1 to TRBJ2-7; 7 nucleotides match TRBD1. Germline CDR1 reads LGHDT; CDR2 reads YNNKEL (reference sequence). The V segment lost 2 bases and the J segment 5 bases; nucleotides outside the gene matches: 6. This CDR3 spans 14 amino acids. The CDR3 is CASSQRDRENEQYF. In DNA, the CDR3 is TGTGCCAGCAGCCAAAGGGACAGAGAGAACGAGCAGTACTTC.

Details on this clonotype: Germline and junction disagree at one end, which may indicate a read error. Here the CDR3 DNA reads TGCGCCAGCAGCCAAGATACCGGAGTTATTAATTCACCCCTCCACTTT. This translates into CASSQDTGVINSPLHF. The gene calls are TRBV7-3 and TRBJ1-6; D is unclear. The CDR3 sequence is 16 residues long. Germline V CDR1 and CDR2: SGHTA, FQGTGA.

V gene TRBV12-3 or TRBV12-4 combines with J gene TRBJ2-7; TRBD1 is a possible D gene (6 bases). V lost 5 bases, J lost 0 bases, and 11 bases lay in between. The CDR3 consists of 14 residues. CDR3 DNA: TGTGCCAGCAGTACGACGGACAGCTCCTACGAGCAGTACTTC. Protein product: CASSTTDSSYEQYF.

The chain uses TRBV19 and TRBJ1-2; a weak D match, TRBD1 (5 bases). Trimming removed 6 bases from V and 6 bases from J, with 23 bases in between. Per germline, CDR1 LNHDA and CDR2 SQIVND (reference sequence). The CDR3 consists of 16 residues. The CDR3 protein is CASREETAWLHNGYTF. DNA for the CDR3: TGTGCCAGTAGGGAGGAGACAGCCTGGCTCCACAATGGCTACACCTTC. The variable domain in full, completed from reference TRBV19 and TRBJ1-2, reads DGGITQSPKYLFRKEGQNVTLSCEQNLNHDAMYWYRQDPGQGLRLIYYSQIVNDFQKGDIAEGYSVSREKKESFPLTVTSAQKNPTAFYLCASREETAWLHNGYTFGSGTRLTVV.

The chain combines TRBV20-1 with TRBJ2-5; 13 bases are shared with TRBD2. The CDR3 spans 14 residues. Trimming at V came to 6 bases and at J to 4 bases, leaving 5 bases not matched to a gene. The germline gives CDR1 DFQATT, CDR2 SNEGSKA (reference sequence). CDR3 nucleotide sequence: TGCAGTGCCGACGGGACTAGCGGGGTAGAGACCCAGTACTTC. Amino acids: CSADGTSGVETQYF.

This clonotype came up many times. The chain joins TRBV25-1 to TRBJ2-5, with D possibly TRBD1 on 5 matching bases. Trimming shortened V by 3 bases and J by 4 bases, and 12 bases separated the two germline ends. The CDR3 spans 14 residues. Germline loops: CDR1 MGHDK, CDR2 SYGVNS. Here the CDR3 reads CASSESTAIETQYF. The CDR3 DNA is TGTGCCAGCAGTGAGTCGACAGCTATAGAGACCCAGTACTTC. The full variable domain, in which reference TRBV25-1 and TRBJ2-5 provide the parts outside the CDR3, is EADIYQTPRYLVIGTGKKITLECSQTMGHDKMYWYQQDPGMELHLIHYSYGVNSTEKGDLSSESTVSRIRTEHFPLTLESARPSHTSQYLCASSESTAIETQYFGPGTRLLVL.

The chain carries TRBV24-1 and TRBJ2-2; 13 bases are a match to TRBD2. Per the germline V gene, CDR1 is KGHDR and CDR2 is SFDVKD. Unmatched junction bases numbered 10, after V lost 3 bases and J lost 1 base. CDR3 length: 20 amino acids. CDR3: CATSDRAGTSGNRNTGELFF. CDR3 DNA: TGTGCCACCAGTGATCGGGCTGGGACTAGCGGGAACCGGAACACCGGGGAGCTGTTTTTT.

This sequence joins TRBV7-2 and TRBJ1-6; D possibly corresponds to TRBD1 (6 bases). Germline V CDR1 and CDR2: SGHTA, FQGNSA. The CDR3 sequence is 15 residues long. Trimming took off 2 bases at V and 7 bases at J, with 12 bases between the two ends. CDR3 sequence reads: CASSLPGAKNSPLHF. The CDR3 DNA is TGTGCCAGCAGCTTACCGGGGGCGAAAAATTCACCCCTCCACTTT. Complete variable domain (other parts from reference TRBV7-2 and TRBJ1-6): GAGVSQSPSNKVTEKGKDVELRCDPISGHTALYWYRQSLGQGLEFLIYFQGNSAPDKSGLPSDRFSAERTGGSVSTLTIQRTQQEDSAVYLCASSLPGAKNSPLHFGNGTRLTVT.